The 6 T cell receptor beta chains below all came from one sample that was sequenced in a study of T cell responses to AZD1222 COVID-19 vaccine. The data were produced by immunoSEQ multiplex PCR, yet TCRdb's version contains in-frame clones alone and is incomplete. The data contain fewer than 150,000 clones, around 88% of them singletons. This sample comprised peripheral blood, obtained 28 days after the second AZD1222 dose. The receptors here all came from an adult who received the AZD1222 COVID-19 vaccine.

This chain uses TRBV7-9 with TRBJ1-6; TRBD1 matches at 10 bases. Looked up from germline, CDR1 is SEHNR and CDR2 is FQNEAQ (reference sequence). The CDR3 is made up of 15 amino acids. Trimming at V came to 5 bases and at J to 8 bases, leaving 6 bases not matched to a gene. In DNA, the CDR3 is TGTGCCAGCAGCGAGAGACAGGGGGCCTATTCACCCCTCCACTTT. Its protein product is CASSERQGAYSPLHF.

The CDR3 nucleotides are TGTGCCAGCAGTTCCCCCCGGGCAGGAGGCAATCAGCCCCAGCATTTT. Translation gives CASSSPRAGGNQPQHF. The chain joins TRBV28 to TRBJ1-5, with D unresolved. The CDR3 length is 16 residues. V was shortened by 4 bases and J by 2 bases, with 15 bases between the two germline ends. Germline CDR1 and CDR2: MDHEN and SYDVKM.

The genes are TRBV9 and TRBJ2-5; D perhaps matches TRBD1 (5 bases). This CDR3 comprises 14 residues. Trimming left V 4 bases short and J 5 bases short, with 15 bases between. From germline, CDR1 is SGDLS and CDR2 YYNGEE. CDR3 nucleotides: TGTGCCAGCAGCCAGGGCTGGACCTGGGAGACCCAGTACTTC. Amino acid sequence: CASSQGWTWETQYF.

The sample holds one count of this clone. The rearrangement links TRBV27 to TRBJ1-2, with D unclear. The CDR3 consists of 17 residues. In germline, CDR1 is MNHEY, CDR2 SMNVEV (reference sequence). V dropped 0 bases and J dropped 1 base, with 15 bases sitting between them. This CDR3 reads CASSLSHQAPFNYGYTF. In DNA, the CDR3 is TGTGCCAGCAGTTTATCCCACCAGGCCCCCTTTAACTATGGCTACACCTTC.

This sequence joins TRBV7-2 and TRBJ1-6; 7 bases fit TRBD1. This CDR3 has 15 amino acids. J was trimmed by 10 bases and V by 5 bases; bases with no gene match: 11. In germline, CDR1 is SGHTA, CDR2 FQGNSA. CDR3: CASSLGFQGDSPLHF. The CDR3 nucleotides are TGTGCCAGCAGCCTAGGTTTCCAGGGGGACTCACCCCTCCACTTT.

The chain has TRBV7-9 and TRBJ2-1; D may match TRBD1 or TRBD2 (5 bases each). The CDR3 sequence is 16 residues long. The V gene's germline CDR1 is SEHNR and CDR2 FQNEAQ (reference sequence). Trimming pared 1 base from V and 10 bases from J, leaving 20 bases between. CDR3 bases: TGTGCCAGCAGCTTAGGGGGGTGGCAGGCACGGGAAGAGCAGTTCTTC. Translating it yields CASSLGGWQAREEQFF.